The 7 T cell receptor beta chains presented below share a single source sample, sequenced in a study of CD8+CD57+ T cells in acquired aplastic anemia. Patients included in sequencing had previously demonstrated CD8+CD57+ cell expansion by flow cytometry. Genomic DNA served as template for TCR beta VDJ and CDR3 profiling. MiXCR, applied by TCRdb to the reads, yields one record per CDR3 protein. Found here are 310,000 or so distinct CDR3 sequences, approximately 60% of them singletons; the top ten hold under 1.5%. The specimen was sorted CD4+, CD8+, or CD8+CD57+ T cells (not recorded which) from PBMCs. The source is a human donor with aplastic anemia.

Note on this clonotype: This CDR3 fails to terminate in the conserved phenylalanine or tryptophan, so it likely reflects a read error. No DNA is shown, since the ends of the CDR3 on it are uncertain; the CDR3 is the one TCRdb lists. The CDR3 region is CASSTTGVYGYTL. The V call is TRBV6-1, the J call TRBJ1-2; the table names TRBD1, a call not compared with the DNA. The CDR3 adds up to 13 amino acids, both ends counted. The germline V gene has CDR1 MNHNS and CDR2 SASEGT.

The chain couples TRBV20-1 to TRBJ1-6, with D possibly TRBD1 on 5 matching bases. Trimming took 0 bases from V and 10 from J, leaving 19 bases between them. The CDR3 sequence is 16 residues long. Germline V lookup: CDR1 DFQATT, CDR2 SNEGSKA (reference sequence). This CDR3 is CSAREGPTVTMSPLHF. DNA of the CDR3: TGCAGTGCTAGAGAGGGGCCGACGGTTACCATGTCACCCCTCCACTTT.

This clonotype occurred many times. This chain uses TRBV24-1 with TRBJ2-2; 8 nucleotides line up with TRBD1. Germline trimming cut 4 bases from V and 1 base from J; bases unmatched to any gene: 4. CDR1 and CDR2 (germline): KGHDR, SFDVKD. The CDR3 consists of 16 residues. DNA of the CDR3: TGTGCCACCAGTGACCCTGGACAGGGGAACACCGGGGAGCTGTTTTTT. It is translated as CATSDPGQGNTGELFF.

The genes are TRBV15 and TRBJ2-7; possibly TRBD2 for D (5 bases). The V end lost 4 bases, the J end lost 4 bases, and 14 bases lay between the germline ends. CDR1 and CDR2 from the germline V gene are LNHNV and YYDKDF (reference sequence). The CDR3 contains 14 residues. CDR3 sequence: CATSKGANLYEQYF. The CDR3 nucleotides are TGTGCCACCAGCAAGGGAGCGAACCTTTACGAGCAGTACTTC. The full variable domain, its missing parts supplied by reference TRBV15 and TRBJ2-7, is DAMVIQNPRYQVTQFGKPVTLSCSQTLNHNVMYWYQQKSSQAPKLLFHYYDKDFNNEADTPDNFQSRRPNTSFCFLDIRSPGLGDTAMYLCATSKGANLYEQYFGPGTRLTVT.

Note on this clonotype: A junction boundary mismatches the germline segment, possibly from a read error. V usage is TRBV15 and J usage is TRBJ2-5, with D maybe TRBD1 (5 bases). Per germline, CDR1 LNHNV and CDR2 YYDKDF (reference sequence). This CDR3 is 14 amino acids long. CDR3 amino acids: CATSRQGPQETQCF. The CDR3 bases are TGTGCCACCAGCAGACAGGGCCCGCAAGAGACCCAGTGCTTC.

This chain connects TRBV9 to TRBJ2-7; possibly TRBD1 for D (6 bases). Germline CDR1 is SGDLS and CDR2 is YYNGEE. The CDR3 has 15 residues. V was trimmed by 4 bases and J by 3 bases, leaving 17 bases between them. CDR3 in amino acids: CASSPRWGRDYEQYF. CDR3 sequence (DNA): TGTGCCAGCAGCCCTCGATGGGGGCGAGACTACGAGCAGTACTTC.

The chain has TRBV9 and TRBJ1-6; D not certain. CDR1 SGDLS and CDR2 YYNGEE come from the germline V gene. V was shortened by 4 bases and J by 7 bases, with 6 bases between the two germline ends. CDR3 length: 12 residues. CDR3 region: CASSKRNSPLHF. In DNA form, the CDR3 reads TGTGCCAGCAGCAAAAGAAATTCACCCCTCCACTTT.